This T cell receptor beta chain comes out of a study of blood T cell repertoires in COVID-19. Study-level background: T cells, B-cell-depleted T cells, or PBMCs supplied cDNA or gDNA.

In the original analysis: Quantification of nucleated cells was approximated via reference gene primer amplification. Using immunoSEQ multiplex PCR, the repertoire was profiled, and TCRdb retains in-frame clones only, with some absent. V, J and clone size were drawn from that table, and D and trimming were deduced from the DNA. The sample has 90,000 to 120,000 clones, approximately 80% seen once. CDR3 size: 15 residues. The junction had 5 bases not matched to a gene; V was cut back by 0 bases and J by 5 bases. Per germline, CDR1 SGDLS and CDR2 YYNGEE. The J gene is TRBJ1-2, the V gene TRBV9; TRBD1 matches at 9 bases. The sequence came from a man in his 70s with active or convalescent COVID-19. Sequenced: peripheral blood. The CDR3 spells CASSVGGTGKYGYTF. The DNA for the CDR3 is TGTGCCAGCAGCGTAGGAGGGACAGGGAAATATGGCTACACCTTC.